This T cell receptor beta chain originates from a study of shared clonotypes between healthy human individuals. Per sorted-subset replicate PCR, input was approximately 0.2 ug DNA, representing tens of thousands of T cell genomes. In the original processing: There were no quality scores in the junction-only immunoSEQ sequences, so filtering differed. Measured with immunoSEQ multiplex PCR; TCRdb has only the in-frame clones, and not every one. That table is the source of V, J and clone size, and D and trimming were worked out from the DNA. The sample lists fewer than 3 million clones, less than 95% occurring once. Turning to this clone: Its specificity is not known.

Study-wide results and caveats: Relative to their counterparts shared across all four donors, non-shared clonotypes exhibited diminished generation probabilities. It was the few donors that limited the genetic and exposure-history diversity represented.

Germline CDR1 and CDR2: SGHTA and FQGTGA. V was trimmed by 2 bases and J by 6 bases, leaving 16 bases between them. This CDR3 region has 15 residues. The chain carries TRBV7-3 and TRBJ1-2; D unclear. Source material: naive CD4+ T cells from PBMCs. Indicated subset: CD45RA+ positively selected. This receptor was obtained from a man between 18 and 35 years old in good health. Some clones in this sample may be carry-over from other donors' samples. The CDR3 loop is CASSLGPVTPNGYTF. The CDR3 DNA reads TGTGCCAGCAGCTTAGGTCCCGTTACCCCCAATGGCTACACCTTC.